This T cell receptor beta chain stems from a study of T cell responses to AZD1222 COVID-19 vaccine. The study's findings and limits: Distributed over spike, vaccine-associated CD4 TCRs predominated at 160-218 and 743-854. Repertoires were collected only later (after the peak T cell response had occurred). Nearly half of spike-specific TCRs reportedly go after variant regions that carry no mutations. Elevations in Spike-specific TCR breadth and depth followed administration of two AZD1222 doses.

Produced via immunoSEQ multiplex PCR; TCRdb's table is partial and in-frame only. The data hold approximately 99,000 clones, with roughly 89% observed a single time. Germline V gene data show CDR1 as LGHNA and CDR2 as YSLEER. CDR3 length: 15 amino acids. V lost 3 bases and J 10 bases, leaving 19 bases between the germline ends. This clone was detected only a few times. What it binds is unknown. The sample was peripheral blood, taken on day 0 of MenACWY control vaccination. The V gene is TRBV4-3, the J gene TRBJ1-5, with D hard to call. The source of this sequence is an adult in good health. The CDR3 DNA sequence: TGCGCCAGCAGCCAGGGTTTTAGCTTGGTCGACCCCCAGCATTTT. Its translation is CASSQGFSLVDPQHF.